The 29 T cell receptor beta chains below come from one sample, sequenced in a study of blood T cells in healthy people across ages. The use of a sample-barcoded 5' primer and a J-beta primer mix characterized a second PCR of about 7 to 12 cycles. TCRdb recomputed calls from the 5' RACE reads with MiXCR, one row per CDR3 protein. The data hold roughly 1.6 million distinct CDR3 sequences, with 30% to 40% observed a single time. The sequencing input was blood. These receptors all come from a woman aged 25 to 45 in good health.

CDR3 sequence reads: CASQTGGGETQYF. Written as DNA, the CDR3 is TGTGCCAGCCAAACAGGGGGGGGAGAGACCCAGTACTTC. This rearrangement joins TRBV7-2 to TRBJ2-7, with D possibly matching TRBD1 (8 bases). The J call may be wrong; the DNA end is better matched by TRBJ2-5. The germline V gene encodes CDR1 SGHTA and CDR2 FQGNSA. The CDR3 is made up of 13 amino acids.

On this clonotype itself: One base away lies a much larger clone, so this may be a sequencing read error. This chain links TRBV5-1 with TRBJ2-4, with D tentatively TRBD1 (5 bases). This CDR3 contains 14 residues. V lost 4 bases, J lost 15 bases, and 23 bases lay in between. Germline V lookup: CDR1 SGHRS, CDR2 YFSETQ. The CDR3 DNA sequence: TGCGCCAGCAGCCGTAGTAAGGCACAGGACGAGCGGTACTTC. It codes for CASSRSKAQDERYF.

The chain has TRBV6-5 and TRBJ2-3; TRBD2 matches at 12 bases. The V segment lost 4 bases and the J segment 6 bases; nucleotides outside the gene matches: 8. The CDR3 has 16 residues. Germline V gene sequence: CDR1 MNHEY, CDR2 SVGAGI. The CDR3 nucleotides read TGTGCCAGCAGTTTGGGACTAGCGGGTTCGTGGGATACGCAGTATTTT. This translates into CASSLGLAGSWDTQYF.

This clonotype was seen many times. At one of its ends the junction is not consistent with the germline gene, which may arise from a read error. The chain employs TRBV5-1 and TRBJ2-1; D uncertain. The CDR3 length is 12 residues. Germline V gene lookup returns CDR1 SGHRS and CDR2 YFSETQ. The CDR3 is CASSSKNNEQFF. The CDR3 region has the DNA TGTGCCAGCAGCTCTAAAAACAATGAGCAGTTCTTC.

The chain links TRBV6-1 to TRBJ2-4; either TRBD1 or TRBD2 may fit D (5 bases each). The J call is doubtful: the DNA matches TRBJ2-7 better. CDR3 length equals 14 residues. Germline lookup yields CDR1 MNHNS and CDR2 SASEGT. CDR3 sequence: CASSEQGEGYEQYF. CDR3 nucleotide sequence: TGTGCCAGCAGTGAACAGGGAGAGGGCTACGAGCAGTACTTC.

To note about this clonotype: A much larger clonotype is one base distant, so this may be a read error. The chain links TRBV29-1 to TRBJ2-1, with 7 bases that match TRBD1. V lost 1 base to trimming and J lost 5 bases; unmatched junction nucleotides: 2. Looked up from germline, CDR1 is SQVTM and CDR2 is ANQGSEA. The CDR3 loop spans 13 amino acids. This CDR3 reads CSVEGDRDNEQFF. In DNA form, the CDR3 reads TGCAGCGTTGAAGGAGACAGGGACAATGAGCAGTTCTTC.

This clonotype turned up a few times. This chain links TRBV24-1 with TRBJ2-1; TRBD1 agrees at 7 bases. Germline CDR1 and CDR2: KGHDR and SFDVKD. There are 16 residues in the CDR3. The junction had 10 bases not matched to a gene; V was cut back by 9 bases and J by 0 bases. Here the CDR3 DNA reads TGTGCCACCTCGGGAAAGGCAGGGGGCTCCTACAATGAGCAGTTCTTC. This codes for CATSGKAGGSYNEQFF.

This clonotype was recorded once. J is TRBJ1-1 and V is TRBV20-1, with D possibly matching TRBD1 (6 bases). Per the germline V gene, CDR1 is DFQATT and CDR2 is SNEGSKA (reference sequence). V lost 3 bases to trimming and J lost 3 bases, with 11 bases between them. The CDR3 spans 13 residues. CDR3 in amino acids: CSARLTGYTEAFF. CDR3 in DNA: TGCAGTGCTAGGCTAACAGGGTACACTGAAGCTTTCTTT.

The chain employs TRBV28 and TRBJ2-5, with D possibly being TRBD1 (6 bases). The J call is doubtful: the DNA matches TRBJ2-7 better. CDR3 length equals 14 residues. CDR1 MDHEN and CDR2 SYDVKM come from the germline V gene. CDR3: CASSLGQGWVEQYF. The CDR3 coding sequence is TGTGCCAGCAGTTTAGGGCAGGGGTGGGTCGAGCAGTACTTC.

This clonotype was seen a few times. The chain uses TRBV20-1 and TRBJ2-1; 13 bases line up with TRBD2. J was trimmed by 8 bases and V by 1 base; bases with no gene match: 8. CDR1 is DFQATT, CDR2 SNEGSKA, per germline (reference sequence). CDR3 length: 16 amino acids. CDR3 DNA: TGCAGTGCTAGAGGTCCCGGACTAGCGGGAGCAGATGAGCAGTTCTTC. This sequence encodes CSARGPGLAGADEQFF.

The sample holds a few counts of this clonotype. The chain employs TRBV27 and TRBJ2-7; D is undetermined. Germline loops: CDR1 MNHEY, CDR2 SMNVEV (reference sequence). The CDR3 is 15 amino acids. V gave up 1 base and J gave up 0 bases, with 10 bases separating them. The DNA of the CDR3 is TGTGCCAGCAGTTTATTCGGCAAGAGCTCCTACGAGCAGTACTTC. This codes for CASSLFGKSSYEQYF.

This clonotype was detected only a few times. This sequence joins TRBV5-1 and TRBJ2-7; perhaps TRBD2 as D (6 bases). In germline, CDR1 is SGHRS, CDR2 YFSETQ. The germline V and J ends were trimmed by 4 bases and 7 bases, with 15 bases remaining between them. The CDR3 is made up of 13 amino acids. The CDR3 DNA reads TGCGCCAGCAGCAAAAAGGTCGGGGGTGAGCAGTACTTC. Its protein is CASSKKVGGEQYF.

This clonotype came up a few times. The chain links TRBV5-1 to TRBJ2-3; 7 nucleotides line up with TRBD1. The CDR3 is 15 amino acids. CDR1 is SGHRS and CDR2 is YFSETQ in the germline V gene. Unmatched junction bases numbered 4, after V lost 3 bases and J lost 0 bases. The CDR3, as DNA: TGCGCCAGCAGCTGGATGACAGGGAGCACAGATACGCAGTATTTT. As protein: CASSWMTGSTDTQYF.

The rearrangement joins TRBV28 to TRBJ2-7; D possibly matches TRBD1 or TRBD2 (6 bases each). The DNA end favors TRBJ2-1, so the J call may be wrong. CDR1 is MDHEN, CDR2 SYDVKM, per germline. The CDR3 spans 17 residues. The DNA of the CDR3 is TGTGCCAGCAGTTCTCCCAGGGGCGGAGGGGAGAACCTACAGCAGTTCTTC. Its protein is CASSSPRGGGENLQQFF.

The chain joins TRBV14 to TRBJ2-1; tentative D call: TRBD1 (5 bases). Trimming removed 1 base at V and 8 bases at J, with 21 bases between. The CDR3 is 17 amino acids. Per germline, CDR1 SGHDN and CDR2 FVKESK. CDR3 amino acids: CASSQAFLPVKGDEQFF. In nucleotides, the CDR3 is TGTGCCAGCAGCCAAGCCTTCTTACCGGTTAAAGGGGATGAGCAGTTCTTC. The full variable domain, in which reference TRBV14 and TRBJ2-1 provide the parts outside the CDR3, is EAGVTQFPSHSVIEKGQTVTLRCDPISGHDNLYWYRRVMGKEIKFLLHFVKESKQDESGMPNNRFLAERTGGTYSTLKVQPAELEDSGVYFCASSQAFLPVKGDEQFFGPGTRLTVL.

This clonotype was counted only a few times. J is TRBJ2-7 and V is TRBV20-1; 10 nucleotides match TRBD2. CDR3 length: 14 residues. Trimming cost V 1 base and J 6 bases; bases outside gene matches: 6. Germline V gene data show CDR1 as DFQATT and CDR2 as SNEGSKA (reference sequence). CDR3 protein: CSARGGSGGGEQYF. The CDR3, as DNA: TGCAGTGCTAGAGGAGGAAGCGGGGGGGGCGAGCAGTACTTC.

This clonotype was recorded only once. One junction end disagrees with the germline gene, perhaps due to a read error. This chain connects TRBV28 to TRBJ2-3; 9 bases match TRBD2. The CDR3 covers 16 residues. Germline-derived CDR1 and CDR2 are MDHEN and SYDVKM. The CDR3 reads CASRKGTSRRPDTPYF. As DNA, the CDR3 is TGTGCCAGCAGAAAGGGGACTAGCAGGAGGCCAGATACGCCGTATTTT.

The rearrangement links TRBV7-6 to TRBJ2-4; tentative D call: TRBD1 (5 bases). This CDR3 region has 19 residues. Trimming left V 6 bases short and J 0 bases short, with 24 bases between. Germline V gene sequence: CDR1 SGHVS, CDR2 FNYEAQ. The CDR3 region has the DNA TGTGCCAGCAGAGACAGACTCACAGAAACTAAACTAGCCAAAAACATTCAGTACTTC. Protein: CASRDRLTETKLAKNIQYF.

This chain links TRBV20-1 with TRBJ2-7, with D tentatively TRBD1 or TRBD2 (5 bases each). V lost 6 bases and J 3 bases, leaving 21 bases between the germline ends. The CDR3 loop spans 15 amino acids. The germline CDR1 and CDR2 sequences are DFQATT and SNEGSKA (reference sequence). The CDR3 sequence is CSARIPRLGVYEQYF. As DNA, the CDR3 is TGCAGTGCCAGGATACCGCGACTGGGGGTCTACGAGCAGTACTTC.

The chain recombines TRBV6-6 with TRBJ2-1; 11 positions match TRBD2. Trimming cost V 6 bases and J 1 base; bases outside gene matches: 2. Germline-derived CDR1 and CDR2 are MNHNY and SVGAGI (reference sequence). This CDR3 has 15 amino acids. CDR3 sequence (DNA): TGTGCCAGCAGGGGACTAGCGGCATCCTACAATGAGCAGTTCTTC. This codes for CASRGLAASYNEQFF.

The count of this clonotype is one. At one end the junction does not follow the germline gene, possibly because of a read error. The J gene is TRBJ1-2, the V gene TRBV30; 12 nucleotides line up with TRBD1. The CDR3 is 13 amino acids. Germline values: CDR1 GTSNPN, CDR2 SVGIG (reference sequence). The CDR3 region has the DNA TGTGCTTGGAGATGGGACAGGGGGCCGGGCTACACCTTC. This gives the protein CAWRWDRGPGYTF.

This sequence joins TRBV28 and TRBJ1-6; 7 bases fit TRBD1. This CDR3 is 15 amino acids long. The V segment lost 4 bases and the J segment 11 bases; nucleotides outside the gene matches: 11. Per germline, CDR1 MDHEN and CDR2 SYDVKM. The CDR3 region has the DNA TGTGCCAGCAGTTACCCCGAAGGGGGCTGGACACCCCTCCACTTT. It is translated as CASSYPEGGWTPLHF.

In its sample, this clonotype was seen a few times. The V gene is TRBV12-3 or TRBV12-4, the J gene TRBJ2-5, with D perhaps TRBD1 or TRBD2 (6 bases each). Trimming removed 10 bases from V and 5 bases from J, with 20 bases in between. CDR3 length equals 14 residues. DNA for the CDR3: TGTGCCACCAACGAAGGGGGGCCGGGGGAGACCCAGTACTTC. It specifies CATNEGGPGETQYF.

The chain joins TRBV3-1 to TRBJ1-5; D remains unclear. The CDR3 extends over 17 amino acids. CDR1 LGHDT and CDR2 YNNKEL come from the germline V gene (reference sequence). V lost 0 bases and J 0 bases, leaving 12 bases between the germline ends. CDR3 sequence: CASSQDPTSYSNQPQHF. The CDR3 DNA is TGTGCCAGCAGCCAAGATCCGACATCGTATAGCAATCAGCCCCAGCATTTT.

This clonotype was recorded a few times. One end of the junction fails to match germline, which may point to a read error. V gene TRBV5-6 combines with J gene TRBJ1-1, with unresolved D. The CDR3 loop spans 14 amino acids. Germline V lookup: CDR1 SGHDT, CDR2 YYEEEE. The chain's CDR3 is CASSLWQLNTEAFF. In DNA, the CDR3 is TGTGCCAGCAGCTTGTGGCAGCTAAACACTGAGGCTTTCTTT.

This clonotype was counted only a few times. V usage is TRBV11-2 and J usage is TRBJ2-1; 7 bases agree with TRBD2. The junction had 5 bases not matched to a gene; V was cut back by 6 bases and J by 0 bases. Germline assignment: CDR1 SGHAT and CDR2 FQNNGV. This CDR3 spans 15 amino acids. The CDR3, as DNA: TGTGCCAGCAGGTCGGGACTAAGCTCCTACAATGAGCAGTTCTTC. This encodes CASRSGLSSYNEQFF.

The chain recombines TRBV12-3 or TRBV12-4 with TRBJ2-3; D is undetermined. The CDR3 totals 13 residues. The germline V and J ends were trimmed by 11 bases and 0 bases, with 12 bases remaining between them. CDR3 DNA sequence: TGTGCCCTGAGGAGTAGGAGCACAGATACGCAGTATTTT. The encoded protein is CALRSRSTDTQYF.

A note on this clonotype: Given the absence of the conserved phenylalanine or tryptophan at the CDR3 end, a read error is likely. This chain links TRBV15 with TRBJ2-5; possible D gene TRBD2, 6 bases. The J call may be incorrect, as the DNA end agrees better with TRBJ2-7. CDR1 is LNHNV, CDR2 YYDKDF, per germline (reference sequence). CDR3 length equals 13 residues. In DNA form, the CDR3 reads TGTGCCACCAGCACCATACTAGCTGACGAGCAGTACCTC. Its translation: CATSTILADEQYL.

The genes are TRBV3-1 and TRBJ1-1, with D perhaps matching TRBD1 (5 bases). The CDR3 totals 11 residues. Trimming cost V 2 bases and J 11 bases, with 9 bases left between them. Germline CDR1 LGHDT, CDR2 YNNKEL (reference sequence). CDR3 residues: CASSQRGRAFF. As DNA, the CDR3 is TGTGCCAGCAGCCAAAGGGGTCGCGCTTTCTTT.